This T cell receptor beta chain was obtained from a study of blood T cell repertoires in COVID-19. Across the study: The study drew acute and convalescent COVID-19 samples from the United States, Italy and Spain. Sources were T cells, B-cell-depleted T cells, or PBMCs; the material itself was cDNA or gDNA.

The CDR3 spans 12 residues. Trimming left V 1 base short and J 5 bases short, with 5 bases between. Germline CDR1 is SGHTA and CDR2 is FQGNSA. Authors' analysis steps: Reference gene primer amplification gave nucleated cell count estimates. Clones were read by immunoSEQ multiplex PCR, and TCRdb kept only the in-frame ones, dropping some. V, J and clone size are taken as reported in that table, and D and trimming were inferred from the DNA itself. This sample has 120,000 or so clones, with about 88% found just once. Sequencing input: peripheral blood. V is TRBV7-2 and J is TRBJ2-5; D unclear. The receptor's source is a man aged 50 to 59 with active COVID-19. DNA for the CDR3: TGTGCCAGCAGCTTAGTTCTGGAGACCCAGTACTTC. Amino acid sequence: CASSLVLETQYF.